The entry below describes one TCR beta chain. Its specificity is unknown. V lost 6 bases, J lost 1 base, and 13 bases lay in between. Germline CDR1 reads DFQATT; CDR2 reads SNEGSKA (reference sequence). The CDR3 length is 13 residues. This specimen belongs to a study of identical twins. Regarding the study as a whole: Cord blood's abundant beta clonotypes had fewer insertions, unlike memory repertoires. Low generation-probability sequences were in excess among twin-shared out-of-frame alpha sequences. Conclusions were drawn cross-sectionally by statistical analysis, without following the same donors.

A universal primer site was created by template switching, with the cDNA bearing unique molecular identifiers. MiXCR, run by TCRdb on the 5' RACE reads, gives a single entry per CDR3 protein. The sample lists 450,000 or so distinct CDR3 sequences, approximately 15% occurring once. Another study also made use of these data, one on yellow fever vaccine responses in identical twins.

Sequences were obtained from CD4+ T cells sorted from blood. This clonotype was obtained from a young woman in good health. The V and J genes are TRBV20-1 and TRBJ2-7, with D unclear. The CDR3 region has the DNA TGCAGTGCAGCGTCCCCCGATTCCTACGAGCAGTACTTC. Its protein product is CSAASPDSYEQYF.